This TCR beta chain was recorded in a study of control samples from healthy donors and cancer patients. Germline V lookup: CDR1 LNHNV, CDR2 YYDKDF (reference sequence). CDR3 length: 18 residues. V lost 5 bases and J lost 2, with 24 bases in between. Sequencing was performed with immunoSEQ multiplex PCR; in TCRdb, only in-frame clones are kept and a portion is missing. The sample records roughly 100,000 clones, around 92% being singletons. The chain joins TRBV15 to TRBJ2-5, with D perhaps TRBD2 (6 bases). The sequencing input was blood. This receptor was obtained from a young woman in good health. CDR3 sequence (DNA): TGTGCCACCAGCCCCCGCGGTAGCGGCGTGGGACGGCAAGAGACCCAGTACTTC. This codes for CATSPRGSGVGRQETQYF.